This TCR beta chain was captured in a study of early T cells in non-severe SARS-CoV-2 infection. About the research overall: Bulk RNA taken from unsorted whole blood was sequenced, leaving chains unpaired.

There are many counts of this clonotype. Its antigen is not identified. CDR1 is SGHAT, CDR2 FQNNGV, per germline. The CDR3 is made up of 14 amino acids. V was trimmed by 5 bases and J by 6 bases, leaving 13 bases between them. The study, taken as a whole, reports: Anti-spike CD8 specificities were favored by VDJdb matching, whose results missed private and CD4 specificities.

Each single cDNA molecule received a unique molecular identifier. TCRdb fed the 5' RACE reads into MiXCR, producing one record per CDR3 protein. The table has about 35,000 distinct CDR3 sequences, about 7% seen once. The chain joins TRBV11-2 to TRBJ1-4; a possible D gene is TRBD1 (6 bases). The receptor was derived from an adult who was a healthcare worker with PCR-confirmed SARS-CoV-2 infection or an uninfected control (not recorded which). Sequencing used whole blood. CDR3 nucleotide sequence: TGTGCCAGCAGCCCGTCGGGGGGCGATGAAAAACTGTTTTTT. The encoded protein is CASSPSGGDEKLFF.